These T cell receptor beta chains were read from a single sample in a study of shared clonotypes between healthy human individuals. Using immunoSEQ multiplex PCR, the repertoire was profiled, and TCRdb retains in-frame clones only, with some absent. The sample yields more than 2 million clones, approximately 94% seen once. Sequencing input: naive CD4+ T cells sorted from blood. The receptors shown here come from a man younger than 30 in good health. Each CDR3 is given with its conserved first and last residue. A D gene is named only where the DNA matches it firmly. Some rows have no size entry. The others give once, few or many, or a class for an expanded clone.

j_call | clone_size | d_call | v_call | cdr3_length | cdr3_aa | cdr3_nt
TRBJ2-2 | . | TRBD2 | TRBV5-1 | 15 | CASTQGGAYTGELFF | TGCGCCAGCACCCAGGGAGGGGCGTACACCGGGGAGCTGTTTTTT
TRBJ2-1 | . | TRBD1 | TRBV2 | 15 | CASRADRGEYNEQFF | TGTGCCAGCAGAGCCGACAGGGGGGAATACAATGAGCAGTTCTTC
TRBJ1-6 | . | . | TRBV10-3 | 14 | CAISDVVRDSPLHF | TGTGCCATCAGTGATGTGGTACGAGATTCACCCCTCCACTTT
TRBJ1-6 | . | . | TRBV19 | 15 | CASSIGREVDSPLHF | TGTGCCAGTAGTATAGGCAGGGAGGTGGATTCACCCCTCCACTTT
TRBJ2-3 | . | TRBD2 | TRBV6-6 | 16 | CASSYSASGSGDTQYF | TGTGCCAGCAGTTACTCGGCTAGCGGGAGTGGGGATACGCAGTATTTT
TRBJ1-6 | . | . | TRBV6-1 | 18 | CASSEAFLRFSYNSPLHF | TGTGCCAGCAGTGAAGCTTTCTTGAGGTTCTCCTATAATTCACCCCTCCACTTT
TRBJ1-1 | . | TRBD1 | TRBV5-4 | 17 | CASSNTGQGAMNTEAFF | TGTGCCAGCAGCAATACGGGACAGGGGGCCATGAACACTGAAGCTTTCTTT
TRBJ2-7 | . | . | TRBV29-1 | 12 | CSVGRASHEQYF | TGCAGCGTTGGAAGGGCTTCCCACGAGCAGTACTTC
TRBJ2-7 | . | TRBD2 | TRBV5-1 | 14 | CASRPTSGSYEQYF | TGCGCCAGCAGACCAACTAGCGGGAGCTACGAGCAGTACTTC
TRBJ2-2 | . | . | TRBV30 | 15 | CAWTQGGTYTGELFF | TGTGCCTGGACCCAGGGGGGTACGTACACCGGGGAGCTGTTTTTT
TRBJ2-2 | . | TRBD2 | TRBV7-2 | 16 | CASSRGSGRGTGELFF | TGTGCCAGCAGCCGTGGTAGCGGGAGAGGGACCGGGGAGCTGTTTTTT
TRBJ2-3 | . | TRBD2 | TRBV7-7 | 18 | CASSLRVIAGPLTDTQYF | TGTGCTAGCAGCTTAAGAGTGATAGCGGGTCCCCTCACAGATACGCAGTATTTT
TRBJ1-2 | . | . | TRBV9 | 15 | CASSVAGQSNYGYTF | TGTGCCAGCAGCGTAGCTGGCCAGTCTAACTATGGCTACACCTTC
TRBJ1-4 | . | . | TRBV6-4 | 18 | CASSDSIGHPATNEKLFF | TGTGCCAGCAGTGACTCTATCGGACACCCTGCAACTAATGAAAAACTGTTTTTT
TRBJ2-7 | few | . | TRBV11-2 | 13 | CASSLDGSYEQYF | TGTGCCAGCAGCTTAGATGGGTCCTACGAGCAGTACTTC
TRBJ2-4 | . | . | TRBV6-1 | 14 | CASSEDGRGNIQYF | TGTGCCAGCAGTGAGGATGGTAGGGGAAACATTCAGTACTTC
TRBJ1-3 | . | . | TRBV19 | 14 | CASSIQRSGNTIYF | TGTGCCAGTAGTATTCAGCGCTCTGGAAACACCATATATTTT
TRBJ2-7 | once | . | TRBV19 | 13 | CASRGGGSYEQYF | TGTGCCAGTAGGGGAGGGGGTTCCTACGAGCAGTACTTC
TRBJ2-7 | . | TRBD2 | TRBV28 | 17 | CASSLSGLAEGAYEQYF | TGTGCCAGCAGTTTATCGGGACTAGCGGAAGGGGCCTACGAGCAGTACTTC
TRBJ2-7 | . | . | TRBV6-5 | 14 | CASSSTGTLYEQYF | TGTGCCAGCAGTTCAACCGGGACACTTTACGAGCAGTACTTC
TRBJ1-2 | . | . | TRBV7-2 | 16 | CASSFFATGYFYGYTF | TGTGCCAGCAGCTTCTTCGCGACAGGATATTTCTATGGCTACACCTTC
TRBJ2-1 | . | TRBD2 | TRBV7-8 | 15 | CASSLRLAGTNEQFF | TGTGCCAGCAGCCTCCGACTAGCGGGTACCAATGAGCAGTTCTTC
TRBJ2-3 | . | . | TRBV6-1 | 14 | CASSAAGVTDTQYF | TGTGCCAGCAGTGCCGCCGGGGTCACAGATACGCAGTATTTT
TRBJ1-1 | . | TRBD1 | TRBV6-5 | 11 | CASSQTGVAFF | TGTGCCAGCAGTCAGACAGGGGTAGCTTTCTTT
TRBJ1-2 | . | . | TRBV5-1 | 13 | CASSLVETGGYTF | TGCGCCAGCAGCTTGGTCGAAACAGGTGGCTACACCTTC
TRBJ1-1 | . | . | TRBV30 | 13 | CAWRSLGNTEAFF | TGTGCCTGGAGGAGCCTCGGGAACACTGAAGCTTTCTTT
TRBJ2-7 | . | TRBD1 | TRBV29-1 | 12 | CSAGQGANEQYF | TGCAGCGCCGGACAGGGGGCAAACGAGCAGTACTTC
TRBJ2-7 | . | TRBD2 | TRBV7-2 | 18 | CASSLGLAGGPRSVEQYF | TGTGCCAGCAGCTTAGGTTTGGCGGGAGGGCCGAGGTCGGTCGAGCAGTACTTC
TRBJ1-6 | . | TRBD1 | TRBV6-6 | 15 | CASRAQGTYNSPLHF | TGTGCCAGCAGAGCACAGGGGACGTATAATTCACCCCTCCACTTT
TRBJ2-1 | . | TRBD1 | TRBV10-1 | 14 | CASSPGTGGNEQFF | TGCGCCAGCAGCCCCGGGACAGGGGGGAATGAGCAGTTCTTC
TRBJ2-3 | . | . | TRBV7-2 | 16 | CASSLRGRTSTDTQYF | TGTGCCAGCAGCTTGAGGGGACGGACTAGCACAGATACGCAGTATTTT
TRBJ1-1 | once | TRBD1 | TRBV10-3 | 12 | CANGTVNTEAFF | TGTGCCAACGGGACAGTGAACACTGAAGCTTTCTTT
TRBJ2-7 | . | TRBD1 | TRBV18 | 15 | CASSPWAGGLYEQYF | TGTGCCAGCTCGCCGTGGGCAGGGGGCTTGTACGAGCAGTACTTC
TRBJ2-7 | . | . | TRBV6-1 | 14 | CASSESGTPYEQYF | TGTGCCAGCAGTGAATCAGGGACTCCCTACGAGCAGTACTTC
TRBJ1-3 | . | . | TRBV29-1 | 13 | CSVGNVSGNTIYF | TGCAGCGTTGGAAATGTCTCTGGAAACACCATATATTTT
TRBJ1-2 | . | . | TRBV5-1 | 14 | CASRPAGSDYGYTF | TGCGCCAGCAGACCCGCAGGGAGTGATTATGGCTACACCTTC
TRBJ1-5 | . | . | TRBV2 | 14 | CASSEAAGNQPQHF | TGTGCCAGCAGTGAAGCCGCGGGGAATCAGCCCCAGCATTTT
TRBJ2-1 | once | TRBD2 | TRBV5-1 | 16 | CASSLASGGSYNEQFF | TGCGCCAGCAGCTTGGCGAGCGGGGGTTCCTACAATGAGCAGTTCTTC
TRBJ2-1 | once | . | TRBV6-6 | 15 | CASSYSVGGRNEQFF | TGTGCCAGCAGTTACTCTGTCGGAGGGAGGAATGAGCAGTTCTTC